This T cell receptor (beta chain) stems from a study of identical twins (dated by TCRdb to about 2016). Study-level background: The study deep-sequenced TCR alpha and beta repertoires from monozygotic twins, unrelated adults of various ages and cord blood to test whether fetal clonotypes persist. Replicate twin experiments were performed at different times using different library preparation protocols to rule out contamination. Study-wide findings and limitations: Out-of-frame TCR alpha sharing in monozygotic twins was systematically underestimated by recombination models, whereas sharing between unrelated individuals was in agreement with the recombination models. A weaker excess of twin sharing was found in beta out-of-frame sequences because the signal-to-noise ratio was lowered by fewer shared sequences. Because the same donors could not be followed over many years, the conclusions depended on cross-sectional statistical analysis. Compared with coincidental sharing between unrelated individuals, out-of-frame TCR alpha sequences shared between twins showed an excess of sequences with low generation probability. Abundant cord blood beta clonotypes carried fewer insertions; young adult naive repertoires showed a weaker similar trend, while memory repertoires showed none. Invariant T cells such as MAIT and iNKT could partly confound zero-insertion analyses, though diverse VJ usage argued against this for most clonotypes.

The library was obtained by 5' RACE. TCRdb records Illumina HiSeq 2000 as the sequencer. Template switching introduced a universal primer binding site; the final cDNA contained a unique molecular identifier, enabling accurate counting of TCR cDNA molecules. Specific primers in the conserved constant-segment region were used to synthesize first-strand cDNA for the TCR alpha and beta chains. Each cDNA library was double barcoded, with a SMART-Mk sample barcode plus Illumina barcodes, to control for contamination. Two successive PCR steps introduced TruSeq adapter sequences along with Illumina sample barcodes. The TCR alpha and beta cDNA libraries were sequenced on the Illumina HiSeq platform using custom primers. The source study handled its data this way. MiGEC processed the raw reads to extract unique molecular identifiers, while MiXCR was used to determine the CDR3 positions. For each individual, recombination models were inferred using an EM algorithm with the repgenHMM and IGoR tools. The tcR package in R was used for shared clonotype analysis, with sharing normalized by the product of cloneset sizes. Out-of-frame nonproductive sequences were analyzed to study raw recombination free of thymic and clonal selection effects. TCRdb redid the processing of the public reads, applying fastp at Q25 and MiXCR, and retained in-frame beta chains. Rows with one shared CDR3 protein collapse into an entry with the most common genes and DNA. The V and J calls, along with clone size, are taken from TCRdb and not from the paper's own processing. Across this sample there are 550,000 to 800,000 distinct CDR3 sequences, with just over 7% seen only once. The top ten hold 1.6% of the sample.

This clonotype showed up many times. Its antigen is still unknown. Nothing much larger sits one base from this clone, and base qualities are not available. CDR1 and CDR2, per the germline V gene (reference sequence), are MNHNY and SVGAGI. Trimming removed 8 bases from V and 7 bases from J, leaving 14 bases between the germline ends. The CDR3 spans 12 residues, from the cysteine through the phenylalanine. Only the CDR3 part of the read is kept: 36 bases, read in frame from the first base. Every donor was a healthy Caucasian. The twin cohort consisted of three pairs of female monozygotic twins, all aged roughly 18 to 30 years. The RNA used for TCR libraries was isolated from peripheral blood mononuclear cells. The same data also went into a second study, on yellow fever vaccine responses in identical twins. The second study also describes: According to the authors, the vaccine-induced T cell response in identical twins seemed to be partly convergent and partly specific to each individual. The study precisely tracked vaccine-responding T cell clones in identical twins.

The receptor was isolated from a woman younger than 30 in good health. The sequencing sample was made of PBMCs. The chain employs TRBV6-6 and TRBJ1-1; no D gene is confidently identified. The CDR3 region: CASAQAASEAFF. The DNA is TGTGCCAGCGCCCAAGCAGCCAGTGAAGCTTTCTTT.